The 31 T cell receptor beta chains below were found in one sample sequenced in a study of cytomegalovirus exposure and HLA in healthy donors. PCR amplification relied on 60 Vbeta primers (plus 13 Jbeta primers). Libraries were prepared by immunoSEQ multiplex PCR; TCRdb keeps only in-frame clonotypes and omits some of them. This table has about 120,000 clones, under 70% appearing once. Material for sequencing was PBMCs. The receptors stem from a man younger than 30 in good health and CMV-seronegative.

This clone came up a few times. This rearrangement joins TRBV5-1 to TRBJ2-5; TRBD2 matches 7 bases. The DNA matches TRBJ2-7 better at its end, which makes the J call doubtful. CDR3 length: 14 amino acids. CDR1 and CDR2 from the germline V gene are SGHRS and YFSETQ. CDR3 in amino acids: CASRSRTGGYEQYF. CDR3 sequence (DNA): TGCGCCAGCAGATCTAGAACCGGGGGGTACGAGCAGTACTTC.

The J gene is TRBJ2-1, the V gene TRBV10-3; possibly TRBD1 for D (8 bases). The V and J ends lost 11 bases and 8 bases respectively, with 16 bases between them. CDR3 length: 12 amino acids. Germline-derived CDR1 and CDR2 are ENHRY and SYGVKD. The CDR3 region has the DNA TGTGCCGGGGGGGCAGGGGGCGATGAGCAGTTCTTC. This gives the protein CAGGAGGDEQFF.

CDR3 residues: CASSPGGLRSYGYTF. In DNA form, the CDR3 reads TGTGCCAGCAGCCCGGGGGGCCTAAGGAGCTATGGCTACACCTTC. The chain is built from TRBV7-9 and TRBJ1-2, with D possibly TRBD1 on 6 matching bases. There are 15 residues in the CDR3. The V end lost 5 bases, the J end lost 4 bases, and 17 bases lay between the germline ends. CDR1 is SEHNR and CDR2 is FQNEAQ in the germline V gene (reference sequence).

V usage is TRBV7-2 and J usage is TRBJ2-1; 10 nucleotides align to TRBD2. The CDR3 runs to 16 residues. The V gene's germline CDR1 is SGHTA and CDR2 FQGNSA. The trim removed 3 bases at V and 5 bases at J, leaving 7 bases unmatched. Written as DNA, the CDR3 is TGTGCCAGCAGCTTCTTGGGGACTAGCGAAAACAATGAGCAGTTCTTC. The encoded protein is CASSFLGTSENNEQFF.

The rearrangement uses TRBV6-5 and TRBJ2-4, with D tentatively TRBD1 (5 bases). Germline values: CDR1 MNHEY, CDR2 SVGAGI. V gave up 8 bases and J gave up 5 bases, with 19 bases separating them. The CDR3 is 15 residues long. In DNA, the CDR3 is TGTGCCAGCGGGGTAGATTCCCAGGGCCAAAACATTCAGTACTTC. It encodes CASGVDSQGQNIQYF.

This clone was detected a few times. V and J are TRBV6-6 and TRBJ2-3; D possibly corresponds to TRBD2 (5 bases). The CDR3 loop spans 14 amino acids. V lost 3 bases and J 5 bases, leaving 12 bases between the germline ends. CDR1 MNHNY and CDR2 SVGAGI come from the germline V gene (reference sequence). The CDR3 sequence: CASSYGGEGDTQYF. CDR3 sequence (DNA): TGTGCCAGCAGTTATGGCGGAGAGGGAGATACGCAGTATTTT.

This chain connects TRBV5-1 to TRBJ1-2; D is unresolved. Germline-derived CDR1 and CDR2 are SGHRS and YFSETQ. The CDR3 runs 13 residues. Trimming took 5 bases from V and 7 from J, leaving 15 bases between them. CDR3 in DNA: TGCGCCAGCAGGTATCTCGGGAACGGTGGCTACACCTTC. As protein: CASRYLGNGGYTF.

This chain connects TRBV4-3 to TRBJ2-1; 10 bases line up with TRBD2. This CDR3 spans 20 amino acids. In germline, CDR1 is LGHNA, CDR2 YSLEER. V shed 1 base, J shed 0 bases, and the junction held 12 bases outside the gene matches. This CDR3 reads CASSQGASGSKQSSYNEQFF. The DNA for the CDR3 is TGCGCCAGCAGCCAAGGAGCTAGCGGGAGTAAACAGAGCTCCTACAATGAGCAGTTCTTC.

The chain recombines TRBV2 with TRBJ1-5; TRBD1 might be the D (5 bases). This CDR3 spans 15 amino acids. Looked up from germline, CDR1 is SNHLY and CDR2 is FYNNEI. Trimming removed 4 bases from V and 7 bases from J, with 17 bases in between. CDR3 coding DNA: TGTGCCAGCAGTGGGAGTAGGCAGGGCGAGCAGCCCCAGCATTTT. This gives the protein CASSGSRQGEQPQHF.

The V gene is TRBV7-9, the J gene TRBJ2-3; TRBD2 is a possible D gene (6 bases). The CDR3 spans 11 residues. Trimming stripped 3 bases from V and 8 bases from J, with 6 bases between. CDR1 and CDR2 from the germline V gene are SEHNR and FQNEAQ (reference sequence). The CDR3 DNA follows: TGTGCCAGCAGCTTGGGGGGTACGCAGTATTTT. It translates to CASSLGGTQYF.

Here the CDR3 DNA reads TGTGCCATACGGGTAGGAGAGACCCAGTACTTC. It is translated as CAIRVGETQYF. The chain joins TRBV10-3 to TRBJ2-5; no definite D call. The CDR3 covers 11 residues. CDR1 is ENHRY, CDR2 SYGVKD, per germline. V was clipped by 9 bases and J by 4 bases, with 9 bases between them.

This clone was seen a handful of times. The rearrangement joins TRBV6-5 to TRBJ2-1; D unresolved. Germline CDR1 is MNHEY and CDR2 is SVGAGI. The CDR3 is 14 amino acids. The ends were cut back, 5 bases at V and 0 bases at J, with 8 bases in the middle. The DNA of the CDR3 is TGTGCCAGCAGTCCGAGAAACTCCTACAATGAGCAGTTCTTC. Protein sequence: CASSPRNSYNEQFF.

V gene TRBV7-2 combines with J gene TRBJ2-1; 7 bases match TRBD2. The V gene's germline CDR1 is SGHTA and CDR2 FQGNSA. V lost 6 bases, J lost 7 bases, and 3 bases stayed unmatched. The CDR3 covers 12 residues. CDR3 coding DNA: TGTGCCAGCAGGGGGGGGGTTAATGAGCAGTTCTTC. It specifies CASRGGVNEQFF.

V usage is TRBV7-9 and J usage is TRBJ2-5, with D perhaps matching TRBD2 (7 bases). The assigned J gene may be wrong: the sequence end matches TRBJ2-7 better. Germline V gives CDR1 SEHNR, CDR2 FQNEAQ (reference sequence). The CDR3 consists of 15 residues. CDR3 nucleotides: TGTGCCAGCAGCTCCCCGGGGGGCGTCGTCTACGAGCAGTACTTC. It codes for CASSSPGGVVYEQYF.

Only a few counts were recorded for this clone. CDR3 residues: CASSLAGTALNTEAFF. The CDR3 nucleotides read TGCGCCAGCAGCTTGGCTGGGACAGCATTGAACACTGAAGCTTTCTTT. The V call is TRBV5-1, the J call TRBJ1-1; 7 bases are a match to TRBD1. CDR3 length equals 16 residues. Trimming at V came to 0 bases and at J to 0 bases, leaving 5 bases not matched to a gene. In germline, CDR1 is SGHRS, CDR2 YFSETQ.

This clone was found a few times. The chain couples TRBV5-8 to TRBJ2-5; TRBD2 matches at 12 bases. V gave up 0 bases and J gave up 2 bases; unmatched junction bases: 8. This CDR3 has 18 amino acids. Germline lookup yields CDR1 SGHTS and CDR2 YDEGEE. CDR3 protein: CASSLGASGRADQETQYF. CDR3 coding DNA: TGTGCCAGCAGCTTGGGAGCTAGCGGGAGGGCCGATCAAGAGACCCAGTACTTC.

V and J are TRBV30 and TRBJ1-1, with 9 bases aligning to TRBD1. Germline lookup yields CDR1 GTSNPN and CDR2 SVGIG (reference sequence). This CDR3 region has 14 residues. Unmatched junction bases numbered 10, after V lost 1 base and J lost 10 bases. The CDR3 bases are TGTGCCTGGAGTGCTGGGACAGGGTACGGCGCAGCTTTCTTT. Amino acids: CAWSAGTGYGAAFF.

This clone was seen only a few times. The chain employs TRBV12-2 and TRBJ1-4; TRBD1 is taken as the D call from the table, unchecked against the DNA. TRBV12-2 is a pseudogene segment. CDR3 size: 12 residues. CDR3 sequence (DNA): TGTGCAAACCGGGACAGTAACGAAAAACTGTTTTTT. It translates to CANRDSNEKLFF.

This chain uses TRBV5-4 with TRBJ2-2, with TRBD1 identical over 7 bases. Germline V gene sequence: CDR1 SGHNT, CDR2 YYREEE (reference sequence). This CDR3 has 17 residues. Trimming removed 0 bases from V and 2 bases from J; junction bases left unmatched: 7. The CDR3 reads CASSLGQGLFNTGELFF. The CDR3 DNA follows: TGTGCCAGCAGCTTGGGACAGGGATTATTCAACACCGGGGAGCTGTTTTTT.

The V gene is TRBV6-6, the J gene TRBJ2-4; possible D gene TRBD1, 5 bases. Germline values: CDR1 MNHNY, CDR2 SVGAGI (reference sequence). Trimming stripped 4 bases from V and 6 bases from J, with 13 bases between. The CDR3 consists of 14 residues. The CDR3 DNA reads as TGTGCCAGCAGTTCGGCAGGGTATCCAAACATTCAGTACTTC. Its translation is CASSSAGYPNIQYF.

The chain employs TRBV27 and TRBJ2-2, with 11 bases aligning to TRBD2. The CDR3 contains 15 residues. Germline V CDR1 and CDR2: MNHEY, SMNVEV (reference sequence). After removal of 1 base from V and 6 bases from J, the junction contained 1 base not matched to a gene. The CDR3 here is CASSLLAGGPGELFF. CDR3 bases: TGTGCCAGCAGTTTATTAGCGGGAGGGCCCGGGGAGCTGTTTTTT.

This clone was seen more than once but under ten times. The chain links TRBV2 to TRBJ1-1; D ambiguous. With 7 bases removed from V and 4 bases from J, the gap between germline ends came to 7 bases. CDR1 SNHLY and CDR2 FYNNEI come from the germline V gene. This CDR3 comprises 11 residues. In DNA, the CDR3 is TGTGCCAGCATTTATAGCACTGAAGCTTTCTTT. Amino acids: CASIYSTEAFF.

The rearrangement uses TRBV30 and TRBJ1-3; D remains unclear. Germline-derived CDR1 and CDR2 are GTSNPN and SVGIG (reference sequence). This CDR3 has 15 amino acids. V was shortened by 0 bases and J by 0 bases, with 9 bases between the two germline ends. CDR3 DNA: TGTGCCTGGAGTGTACGGCGGAGCTCTGGAAACACCATATATTTT. It encodes CAWSVRRSSGNTIYF.

CDR3 sequence: CASRLLAGGFQFF. The CDR3 DNA reads TGTGCCAGTAGACTACTAGCGGGAGGGTTCCAGTTCTTC. This sequence joins TRBV19 and TRBJ2-1; TRBD2 matches at 13 bases. The CDR3 contains 13 residues. Germline V lookup: CDR1 LNHDA, CDR2 SQIVND (reference sequence). After removal of 6 bases from V and 13 bases from J, the junction contained 6 bases not matched to a gene.

The genes are TRBV19 and TRBJ2-1; TRBD2 matches at 7 bases. V dropped 1 base and J dropped 0; count of bases not matched to a gene: 9. This CDR3 is 18 amino acids long. Germline CDR1 and CDR2: LNHDA and SQIVND (reference sequence). The CDR3 here is CASSIGGGSYSSYNEQFF. The CDR3 nucleotides read TGTGCCAGTAGTATAGGAGGCGGGAGCTATAGCTCCTACAATGAGCAGTTCTTC.

In DNA form, the CDR3 reads TGTGCCAGCAGCTTATGGCGGGGGCGGATGAACACTGAAGCTTTCTTT. Protein product: CASSLWRGRMNTEAFF. V usage is TRBV11-2 and J usage is TRBJ1-1; D may be TRBD1 (6 bases). The CDR3 extends over 16 amino acids. Per the germline V gene, CDR1 is SGHAT and CDR2 is FQNNGV. Trimming took 2 bases from V and 0 from J, leaving 13 bases between them.

The gene calls are TRBV7-9 and TRBJ2-1; the D gene is possibly TRBD2 (5 bases). CDR3 length: 12 amino acids. Trimming pared 10 bases from V and 11 bases from J, leaving 18 bases between. Germline CDR1 SEHNR, CDR2 FQNEAQ (reference sequence). CDR3 residues: CAIHLYGDKQFF. In nucleotides, the CDR3 is TGTGCCATCCACCTGTACGGGGATAAGCAGTTCTTC.

The chain recombines TRBV4-1 with TRBJ2-2; possible D gene TRBD1, 7 bases. Germline assignment: CDR1 MGHRA and CDR2 YSYEKL. This CDR3 comprises 16 residues. The V gene lost 0 bases and the J gene lost 6 bases, with 14 bases spanning the gap. The CDR3 bases are TGCGCCAGCAGCCAAGAAGGAGGGGGCATCCCCGGGGAGCTGTTTTTT. Translating gives CASSQEGGGIPGELFF.

The V gene is TRBV21-1, the J gene TRBJ2-1; the D call TRBD2 from the table was never checked on the DNA. TRBV21-1 is a known pseudogene. The CDR3 runs 17 residues. The CDR3 reads CASSRTSGRLIYNEQFF. The CDR3 DNA is TGTGCCAGCAGCCGGACTAGCGGGAGACTAATCTACAATGAGCAGTTCTTC.

CDR3 loop: CASTLTGHTEAFF. CDR3 nucleotides: TGTGCCAGCACACTGACAGGGCACACTGAAGCTTTCTTT. The chain is built from TRBV28 and TRBJ1-1, with TRBD1 matching over 7 bases. The CDR3 is 13 amino acids. The V segment lost 7 bases and the J segment 3 bases; nucleotides outside the gene matches: 5. Germline CDR1 and CDR2: MDHEN and SYDVKM.

The chain has TRBV30 and TRBJ2-3; 7 bases fit TRBD2. Germline lookup yields CDR1 GTSNPN and CDR2 SVGIG (reference sequence). CDR3 length: 17 residues. Trimming removed 3 bases from V and 2 bases from J; junction bases left unmatched: 14. The CDR3 bases are TGTGCCTGGAGGATGACTAGGCGGGAGTCGGTCACAGATACGCAGTATTTT. Its protein is CAWRMTRRESVTDTQYF.